This TCR beta chain was captured in a study of technical replicates of blood from several donors. CDR3 length: 12 amino acids. Looked up from germline, CDR1 is SNHLY and CDR2 is FYNNEI. Trimming shortened V by 5 bases and J by 4 bases, and 6 bases separated the two germline ends. Some clones are missing from TCRdb's copy, which holds only in-frame ones; the method was immunoSEQ multiplex PCR. The data show tens of thousands of clones, less than 97% seen once. This TCR derives from a human donor in good health. The specimen sequenced was T cells isolated from PBMCs. This rearrangement joins TRBV2 to TRBJ1-3; D remains ambiguous. The CDR3 region has the DNA TGTGCCAGCAGTTCCCAGGGAAACACCATATATTTT. It is translated as CASSSQGNTIYF.